These 30 T cell receptor beta chains were all obtained from the same sample, sequenced in a study of OX40 agonist ivuxolimab in advanced cancers. This table comes from immunoSEQ multiplex PCR, and its TCRdb copy is limited to in-frame clones, with some not included. This sample has about 94,000 clones, with roughly 84% found just once. Sequences were derived from CD4+ or CD8+ T cells sorted from blood, sampled in a trial of the OX40 agonist ivuxolimab. Receptor source: an adult with an advanced solid tumor such as melanoma, head and neck, liver or kidney cancer.

This chain uses TRBV5-1 with TRBJ2-3, with D perhaps matching TRBD1 or TRBD2 (6 bases each). Germline V gives CDR1 SGHRS, CDR2 YFSETQ. The CDR3 length is 16 residues. The V and J ends lost 2 bases and 2 bases respectively, with 15 bases between them. The CDR3 spells CASSLAGGGITDTQYF. The CDR3 coding sequence is TGCGCCAGCAGCTTAGCGGGTGGGGGCATCACAGATACGCAGTATTTT.

The rearrangement links TRBV4-2 to TRBJ2-2, with TRBD2 matching over 9 bases. CDR3 length: 18 amino acids. V shed 1 base, J shed 2 bases, and the junction held 8 bases outside the gene matches. Germline CDR1 LGHNA, CDR2 YNFKEQ. The CDR3 here is CASSQGAPGLANTGELFF. CDR3 nucleotide sequence: TGTGCCAGCAGCCAAGGGGCCCCGGGACTAGCAAACACCGGGGAGCTGTTTTTT.

This clone has more than one count but fewer than ten. The chain employs TRBV19 and TRBJ1-5; D call uncertain. There are 14 residues in the CDR3. In germline, CDR1 is LNHDA, CDR2 SQIVND (reference sequence). V was cut by 5 bases and J by 7 bases, with 15 bases left in between. The CDR3 sequence is CASSVPGVHQPQHF. CDR3 DNA: TGTGCCAGTAGTGTCCCCGGGGTCCACCAGCCCCAGCATTTT.

This clone was picked up one time. The genes are TRBV11-2 and TRBJ1-3, with 7 bases lining up with TRBD1. CDR3 size: 17 residues. The V segment lost 0 bases and the J segment 0 bases; nucleotides outside the gene matches: 5. CDR1 is SGHAT, CDR2 FQNNGV, per germline. The CDR3 loop reads CASSLEGQFYSGNTIYF. DNA of the CDR3: TGTGCCAGCAGCTTAGAGGGACAGTTTTACTCTGGAAACACCATATATTTT.

The chain links TRBV19 to TRBJ2-7; a possible D gene is TRBD1 (5 bases). The CDR3 spans 17 residues. CDR1 is LNHDA, CDR2 SQIVND, per germline (reference sequence). V lost 4 bases and J lost 3, with 22 bases in between. CDR3 sequence (DNA): TGTGCCAGTAGTAACCAAGGACAAGCTGGGGCCCTCTACGAGCAGTACTTC. Translated: CASSNQGQAGALYEQYF.

The chain employs TRBV19 and TRBJ1-5; the D gene is possibly TRBD1 (5 bases). Trimming removed 4 bases at V and 1 base at J, with 8 bases between. Germline assignment: CDR1 LNHDA and CDR2 SQIVND (reference sequence). CDR3 length: 14 amino acids. CDR3 residues: CASSTGRSNQPQHF. In DNA form, the CDR3 reads TGTGCCAGTAGTACAGGGCGGAGCAATCAGCCCCAGCATTTT.

The chain recombines TRBV10-3 with TRBJ1-5; tentatively, D is TRBD1 (5 bases). Germline CDR1 reads ENHRY; CDR2 reads SYGVKD. The germline V and J ends were trimmed by 11 bases and 0 bases, with 17 bases remaining between them. The CDR3 totals 15 residues. DNA for the CDR3: TGTGCCTCCCGACTTACGGGGGATAGCAATCAGCCCCAGCATTTT. It specifies CASRLTGDSNQPQHF.

CDR3 sequence: CASNQRGVDEQFF. The CDR3 nucleotides are TGTGCCAGCAACCAGCGGGGAGTGGATGAGCAGTTCTTC. This chain joins TRBV2 and TRBJ2-1; TRBD2 agrees at 7 bases. The CDR3 runs 13 residues. The V gene's germline CDR1 is SNHLY and CDR2 FYNNEI. V was pared by 7 bases and J by 8 bases, with 8 bases of the junction left unmatched.

V usage is TRBV6-1 and J usage is TRBJ1-3, with D possibly being TRBD1 (6 bases). Trimming cost V 4 bases and J 4 bases, with 8 bases left between them. Per the germline V gene, CDR1 is MNHNS and CDR2 is SASEGT. The CDR3 consists of 13 residues. The CDR3 is CASSVGQGNTIYF. The CDR3 nucleotides are TGTGCCAGCAGTGTCGGACAGGGAAACACCATATATTTT.

The DNA for the CDR3 is TGTGCCTGGAGCCTCCGCCCAGCCGCTGAAGCTTTCTTT. Protein product: CAWSLRPAAEAFF. This sequence joins TRBV30 and TRBJ1-1; D not certain. Germline V gene lookup returns CDR1 GTSNPN and CDR2 SVGIG (reference sequence). V was clipped by 3 bases and J by 6 bases, with 14 bases between them. The CDR3 spans 13 residues.

CDR3 loop: CASSFGAGGRVSGNTIYF. CDR3 coding DNA: TGTGCCAGCAGCTTCGGGGCAGGGGGCCGTGTTTCTGGAAACACCATATATTTT. V is TRBV13 and J is TRBJ1-3, with 8 bases that match TRBD1. Germline-derived CDR1 and CDR2 are PRHDT and FYEKMQ (reference sequence). The CDR3 has 18 residues. With 3 bases clipped from V and 1 base from J, the junction kept 11 bases outside the gene matches.

The table lists this clone with a count of one. The chain uses TRBV27 and TRBJ1-1, with D perhaps TRBD1 (6 bases). V was cut by 3 bases and J by 1 base, with 9 bases left in between. CDR1 and CDR2 (germline): MNHEY, SMNVEV (reference sequence). CDR3 size: 14 residues. The CDR3 DNA reads as TGTGCCAGCAGTTTTCAGGGGCGGAACACTGAAGCTTTCTTT. Its protein product is CASSFQGRNTEAFF.

This clone turned up a few times. The chain has TRBV2 and TRBJ1-1; D ambiguous. V lost 4 bases, J lost 3 bases, and 6 bases lay in between. Germline V gene data show CDR1 as SNHLY and CDR2 as FYNNEI. The CDR3 runs 12 residues. The CDR3 DNA follows: TGTGCCAGCAGTGGTAGGTACACTGAAGCTTTCTTT. This translates into CASSGRYTEAFF.

The chain employs TRBV6-5 and TRBJ2-7, with TRBD2 matching over 11 bases. The CDR3 sequence is 15 residues long. Germline V gives CDR1 MNHEY, CDR2 SVGAGI. The V and J ends lost 4 bases and 2 bases, in that order; junction bases with no gene match: 4. The CDR3 here is CASSSTSGATYEQYF. The CDR3 bases are TGTGCCAGCAGTTCGACTAGCGGGGCCACCTACGAGCAGTACTTC.

The chain couples TRBV7-2 to TRBJ1-2; 7 positions match TRBD1. Germline V gene sequence: CDR1 SGHTA, CDR2 FQGNSA. After removal of 0 bases from V and 4 bases from J, the junction contained 2 bases not matched to a gene. The CDR3 contains 14 residues. The CDR3 sequence: CASSLADRAYGYTF. CDR3 coding DNA: TGTGCCAGCAGCTTAGCAGACAGGGCCTATGGCTACACCTTC.

This chain connects TRBV19 to TRBJ1-5; TRBD1 is a possible D gene (5 bases). The CDR3 is made up of 14 amino acids. Germline V CDR1 and CDR2: LNHDA, SQIVND (reference sequence). Trimming shortened V by 3 bases and J by 7 bases, and 13 bases separated the two germline ends. The DNA for the CDR3 is TGTGCCAGTAGTATCGGGGGACGGCCACAGCCCCAGCATTTT. It translates to CASSIGGRPQPQHF. The variable domain in full, completed from reference TRBV19 and TRBJ1-5, reads DGGITQSPKYLFRKEGQNVTLSCEQNLNHDAMYWYRQDPGQGLRLIYYSQIVNDFQKGDIAEGYSVSREKKESFPLTVTSAQKNPTAFYLCASSIGGRPQPQHFGDGTRLSIL.

The V gene is TRBV2, the J gene TRBJ1-1, with D unclear. CDR1 and CDR2 from the germline V gene are SNHLY and FYNNEI. Trimming shortened V by 8 bases and J by 2 bases, and 6 bases separated the two germline ends. This CDR3 contains 11 residues. CDR3 in amino acids: CASLLNTEAFF. The CDR3 nucleotides are TGTGCCAGCCTCCTTAACACTGAAGCTTTCTTT. Together with reference TRBV2 and TRBJ1-1, the CDR3 gives the full variable domain: EPEVTQTPSHQVTQMGQEVILRCVPISNHLYFYWYRQILGQKVEFLVSFYNNEISEKSEIFDDQFSVERPDGSNFTLKIRSTKLEDSAMYFCASLLNTEAFFGQGTRLTVV.

The chain employs TRBV30 and TRBJ1-2; D might be TRBD1 (6 bases). Germline CDR1 GTSNPN, CDR2 SVGIG (reference sequence). The CDR3 contains 17 residues. Trimming removed 2 bases from V and 4 bases from J, with 23 bases in between. The CDR3 DNA is TGTGCCTGGAGTCAAGGGGGGGTTACCCTAGGGGGCTATGGCTACACCTTC. Its protein product is CAWSQGGVTLGGYGYTF.

V usage is TRBV4-3 and J usage is TRBJ1-2, with 8 bases fitting TRBD1. CDR3 length equals 16 residues. J was trimmed by 1 base and V by 4 bases; bases with no gene match: 8. The V gene's germline CDR1 is LGHNA and CDR2 YSLEER. CDR3 sequence (DNA): TGCGCCAGCAGCCGGGGAGCGACAGGGGATAACTATGGCTACACCTTC. This encodes CASSRGATGDNYGYTF.

The genes are TRBV2 and TRBJ2-2; D remains unclear. Trimming shortened V by 4 bases and J by 3 bases, and 3 bases separated the two germline ends. The germline V gene has CDR1 SNHLY and CDR2 FYNNEI. This CDR3 region has 12 residues. The CDR3 nucleotides read TGTGCCAGCAGTGGTGACACCGGGGAGCTGTTTTTT. Amino acid sequence: CASSGDTGELFF.

This clone has ten or more counts. This chain's CDR3 is CASSPTEGAGNQPQHF. DNA of the CDR3: TGTGCCAGCAGCCCCACTGAAGGGGCGGGCAATCAGCCCCAGCATTTT. The chain joins TRBV5-5 to TRBJ1-5; perhaps TRBD1 as D (5 bases). V was shortened by 4 bases and J by 2 bases, with 16 bases between the two germline ends. This CDR3 comprises 16 residues. Per germline, CDR1 SGHKS and CDR2 YYEKEE (reference sequence).

The chain has TRBV30 and TRBJ1-3; TRBD1 aligns across 7 bases. Germline loops: CDR1 GTSNPN, CDR2 SVGIG (reference sequence). This CDR3 is 13 amino acids long. Germline trimming cut 6 bases from V and 3 bases from J; bases unmatched to any gene: 5. The CDR3 spells CACSNRGGNTIYF. In nucleotides, the CDR3 is TGTGCCTGTAGTAACAGGGGTGGAAACACCATATATTTT.

The chain couples TRBV10-3 to TRBJ1-4; 9 nucleotides line up with TRBD1. CDR3 length: 15 amino acids. Germline lookup yields CDR1 ENHRY and CDR2 SYGVKD. With 4 bases clipped from V and 5 bases from J, the junction kept 5 bases outside the gene matches. The CDR3 loop reads CAISGGDRVNEKLFF. DNA for the CDR3: TGTGCCATCAGTGGGGGGGACAGGGTGAATGAAAAACTGTTTTTT.

The chain couples TRBV5-1 to TRBJ2-2; D unresolved. Trimming stripped 0 bases from V and 5 bases from J, with 8 bases between. Germline CDR1 and CDR2: SGHRS and YFSETQ. This CDR3 spans 14 amino acids. CDR3 loop: CASSLAAGTGELFF. In nucleotides, the CDR3 is TGCGCCAGCAGCTTGGCCGCTGGGACCGGGGAGCTGTTTTTT.

The chain carries TRBV29-1 and TRBJ2-5; D unresolved. The CDR3 totals 12 residues. Deletions cut 5 bases from V and 2 bases from J, with 9 bases between. Germline assignment: CDR1 SQVTM and CDR2 ANQGSEA. CDR3 region: CSVKHGQETQYF. The CDR3 DNA reads as TGCAGCGTTAAGCACGGGCAAGAGACCCAGTACTTC. Combining the CDR3 with reference TRBV29-1 and TRBJ2-5 gives the whole variable domain SAVISQKPSRDICQRGTSLTIQCQVDSQVTMMFWYRQQPGQSLTLIATANQGSEATYESGFVIDKFPISRPNLTFSTLTVSNMSPEDSSIYLCSVKHGQETQYFGPGTRLLVL.

The chain employs TRBV6-5 and TRBJ1-4; 7 positions agree with TRBD1. The CDR3 has 15 residues. The junction had 0 bases not matched to a gene; V was cut back by 0 bases and J by 2 bases. Looked up from germline, CDR1 is MNHEY and CDR2 is SVGAGI. This CDR3 reads CASSYSGGTNEKLFF. CDR3 nucleotide sequence: TGTGCCAGCAGTTACTCAGGGGGCACTAATGAAAAACTGTTTTTT.

V and J are TRBV5-1 and TRBJ2-2, with D possibly being TRBD1 (6 bases). Per the germline V gene, CDR1 is SGHRS and CDR2 is YFSETQ. The CDR3 is 16 residues long. Deletions cut 0 bases from V and 5 bases from J, with 14 bases between. The CDR3 spells CASSLEGVRGTGELFF. The CDR3 bases are TGCGCCAGCAGCTTGGAGGGGGTAAGAGGAACCGGGGAGCTGTTTTTT. The full variable domain, in which reference TRBV5-1 and TRBJ2-2 provide the parts outside the CDR3, is KAGVTQTPRYLIKTRGQQVTLSCSPISGHRSVSWYQQTPGQGLQFLFEYFSETQRNKGNFPGRFSGRQFSNSRSEMNVSTLELGDSALYLCASSLEGVRGTGELFFGEGSRLTVL.

This chain's CDR3 is CASSRLDTMRGDTQYF. CDR3 nucleotides: TGTGCCAGCTCACGACTCGACACCATGCGGGGAGATACGCAGTATTTT. This chain uses TRBV18 with TRBJ2-3; D perhaps matches TRBD2 (6 bases). Between the trimmed V and J ends, which lost 4 bases and 5 bases, there was a span of 19 bases. Germline V gives CDR1 KGHSH, CDR2 LQKENI. There are 16 residues in the CDR3.

The CDR3 sequence: CAWSSFLTGGLISNQPQHF. CDR3 in DNA: TGTGCCTGGAGTAGTTTTCTAACAGGGGGCTTGATTAGCAATCAGCCCCAGCATTTT. This chain links TRBV30 with TRBJ1-5; 9 nucleotides line up with TRBD1. The CDR3 is 19 residues long. The V segment lost 2 bases and the J segment 0 bases; nucleotides outside the gene matches: 14. Germline loops: CDR1 GTSNPN, CDR2 SVGIG (reference sequence).

The rearrangement joins TRBV6-6 to TRBJ2-2; D possibly uses TRBD1 or TRBD2 (5 bases each). Germline values: CDR1 MNHNY, CDR2 SVGAGI (reference sequence). This CDR3 contains 16 residues. Trimming cost V 4 bases and J 9 bases, with 21 bases left between them. Here the CDR3 reads CASSFVSGTSVRELFF. The CDR3 bases are TGTGCCAGCAGTTTCGTTTCCGGGACGTCGGTTAGGGAGCTGTTTTTT.